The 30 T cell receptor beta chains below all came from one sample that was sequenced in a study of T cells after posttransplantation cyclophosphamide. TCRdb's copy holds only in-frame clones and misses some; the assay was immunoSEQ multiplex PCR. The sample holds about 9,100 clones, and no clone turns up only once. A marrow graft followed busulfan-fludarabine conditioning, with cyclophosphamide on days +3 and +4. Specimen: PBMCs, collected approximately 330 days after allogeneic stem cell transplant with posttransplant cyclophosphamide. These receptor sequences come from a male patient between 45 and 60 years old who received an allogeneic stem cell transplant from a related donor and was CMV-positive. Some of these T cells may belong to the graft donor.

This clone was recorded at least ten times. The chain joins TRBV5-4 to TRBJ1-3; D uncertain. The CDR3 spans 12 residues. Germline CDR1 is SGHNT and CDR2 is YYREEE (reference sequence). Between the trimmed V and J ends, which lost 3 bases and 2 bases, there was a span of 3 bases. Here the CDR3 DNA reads TGTGCCAGCAGCTCAGCTGGAAACACCATATATTTT. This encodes CASSSAGNTIYF.

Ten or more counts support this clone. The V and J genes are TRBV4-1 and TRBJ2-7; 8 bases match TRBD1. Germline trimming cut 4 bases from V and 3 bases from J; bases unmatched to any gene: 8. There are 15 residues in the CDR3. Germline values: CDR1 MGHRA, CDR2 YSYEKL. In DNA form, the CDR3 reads TGCGCCAGCAGCCTGAAGGGACAGGAGAACTACGAGCAGTACTTC. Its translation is CASSLKGQENYEQYF.

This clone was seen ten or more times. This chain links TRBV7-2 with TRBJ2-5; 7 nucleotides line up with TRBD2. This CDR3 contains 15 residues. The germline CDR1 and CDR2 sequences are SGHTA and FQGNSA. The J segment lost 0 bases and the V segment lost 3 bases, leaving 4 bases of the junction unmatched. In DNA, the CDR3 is TGTGCCAGCAGCTTGACGGGACTATACCAAGAGACCCAGTACTTC. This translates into CASSLTGLYQETQYF.

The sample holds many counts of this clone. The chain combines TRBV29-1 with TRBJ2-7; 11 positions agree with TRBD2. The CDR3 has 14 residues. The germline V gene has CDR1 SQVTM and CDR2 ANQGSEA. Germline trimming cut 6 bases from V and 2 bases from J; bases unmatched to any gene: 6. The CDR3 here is CSVSLAGETYEQYF. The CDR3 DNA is TGCAGCGTCTCACTAGCGGGGGAAACCTACGAGCAGTACTTC.

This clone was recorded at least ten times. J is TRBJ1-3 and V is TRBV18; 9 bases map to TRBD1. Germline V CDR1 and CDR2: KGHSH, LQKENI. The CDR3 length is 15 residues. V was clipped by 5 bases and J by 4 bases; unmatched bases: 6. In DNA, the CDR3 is TGTGCCAGCTCATCACAGGGGGCGCAAGGAAACACCATATATTTT. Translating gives CASSSQGAQGNTIYF.

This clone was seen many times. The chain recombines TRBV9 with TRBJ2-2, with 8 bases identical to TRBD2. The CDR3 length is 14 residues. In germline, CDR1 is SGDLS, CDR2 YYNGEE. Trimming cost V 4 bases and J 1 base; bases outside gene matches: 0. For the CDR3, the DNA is TGTGCCAGCAGCCTAGCGGGGAACACCGGGGAGCTGTTTTTT. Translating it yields CASSLAGNTGELFF.

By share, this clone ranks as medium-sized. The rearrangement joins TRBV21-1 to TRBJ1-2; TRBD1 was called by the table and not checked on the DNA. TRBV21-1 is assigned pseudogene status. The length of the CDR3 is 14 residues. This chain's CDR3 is CASNATANGYGYTF. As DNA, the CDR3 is TGTGCCAGCAATGCCACAGCTAATGGCTATGGCTACACCTTC.

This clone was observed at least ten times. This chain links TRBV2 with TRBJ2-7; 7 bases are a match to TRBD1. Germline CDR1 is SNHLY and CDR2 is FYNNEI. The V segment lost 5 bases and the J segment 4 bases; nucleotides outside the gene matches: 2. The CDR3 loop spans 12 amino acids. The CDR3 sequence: CASSPGGYEQYF. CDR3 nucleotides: TGTGCCAGCAGTCCAGGGGGTTACGAGCAGTACTTC.

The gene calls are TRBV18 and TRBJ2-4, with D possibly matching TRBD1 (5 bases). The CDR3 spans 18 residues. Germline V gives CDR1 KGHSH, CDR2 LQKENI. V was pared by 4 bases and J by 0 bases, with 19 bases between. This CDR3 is CASSRNTPGILAKNIQYF. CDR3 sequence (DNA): TGTGCCAGCTCACGGAATACCCCAGGGATACTAGCCAAAAACATTCAGTACTTC.

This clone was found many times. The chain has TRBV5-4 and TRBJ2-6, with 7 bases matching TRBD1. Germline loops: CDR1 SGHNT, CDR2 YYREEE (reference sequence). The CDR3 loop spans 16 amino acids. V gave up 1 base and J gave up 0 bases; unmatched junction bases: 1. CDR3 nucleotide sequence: TGTGCCAGCAGCTTGCAGGGGGTCTCTGGGGCCAACGTCCTGACTTTC. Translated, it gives CASSLQGVSGANVLTF.

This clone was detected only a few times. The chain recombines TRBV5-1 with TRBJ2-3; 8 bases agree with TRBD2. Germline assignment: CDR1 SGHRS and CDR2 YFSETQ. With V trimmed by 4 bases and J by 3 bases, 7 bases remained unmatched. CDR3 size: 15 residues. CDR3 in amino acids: CASSVVPGGTDTQYF. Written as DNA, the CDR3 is TGCGCCAGCAGCGTGGTACCGGGGGGGACAGATACGCAGTATTTT.

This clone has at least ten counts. CDR3 DNA sequence: TGTGCCAGCAGGGAGGGGCTGAGCAATCAGCCCCAGCATTTT. Protein product: CASREGLSNQPQHF. The chain employs TRBV2 and TRBJ1-5, with D tentatively TRBD1 (5 bases). The CDR3 has 14 residues. Per the germline V gene, CDR1 is SNHLY and CDR2 is FYNNEI. V lost 6 bases, J lost 1 base, and 10 bases lay in between.

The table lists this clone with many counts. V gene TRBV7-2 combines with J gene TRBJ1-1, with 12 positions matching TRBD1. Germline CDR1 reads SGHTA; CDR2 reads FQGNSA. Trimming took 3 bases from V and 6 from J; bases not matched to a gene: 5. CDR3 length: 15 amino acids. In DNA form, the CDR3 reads TGTGCCAGCAGCTTTCCGGGACAGGGGGCCTCTGAAGCTTTCTTT. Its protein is CASSFPGQGASEAFF.

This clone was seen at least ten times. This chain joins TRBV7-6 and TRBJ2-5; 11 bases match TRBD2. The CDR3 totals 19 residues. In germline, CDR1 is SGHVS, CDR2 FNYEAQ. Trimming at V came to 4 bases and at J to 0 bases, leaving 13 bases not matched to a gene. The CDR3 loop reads CASSYPVPTSGEDQETQYF. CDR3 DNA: TGTGCCAGCAGCTACCCCGTACCGACTAGCGGGGAAGACCAAGAGACCCAGTACTTC.

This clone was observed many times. Here the CDR3 reads CASSPRGLQNTGELFF. DNA for the CDR3: TGTGCCAGCAGCCCCCGTGGGCTACAGAACACCGGGGAGCTGTTTTTT. The chain joins TRBV7-3 to TRBJ2-2; D remains unclear. There are 16 residues in the CDR3. V gave up 5 bases and J gave up 1 base, with 14 bases separating them. Germline values: CDR1 SGHTA, CDR2 FQGTGA.

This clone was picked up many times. Here the CDR3 DNA reads TGTGCCATCAGTGTGGAGGGGCCCATCACAGATACGCAGTATTTT. It encodes CAISVEGPITDTQYF. The gene calls are TRBV10-3 and TRBJ2-3; D possibly corresponds to TRBD2 (6 bases). Germline values: CDR1 ENHRY, CDR2 SYGVKD. This CDR3 is 15 amino acids long. With 4 bases removed from V and 2 bases from J, the gap between germline ends came to 13 bases.

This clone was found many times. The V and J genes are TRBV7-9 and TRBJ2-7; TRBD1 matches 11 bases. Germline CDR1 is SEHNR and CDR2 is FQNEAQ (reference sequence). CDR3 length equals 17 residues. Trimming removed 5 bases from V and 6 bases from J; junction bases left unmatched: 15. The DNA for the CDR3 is TGTGCCAGCAGCGGTATCCGGGACAGGGGGACACTCGCCGAGCAGTACTTC. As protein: CASSGIRDRGTLAEQYF.

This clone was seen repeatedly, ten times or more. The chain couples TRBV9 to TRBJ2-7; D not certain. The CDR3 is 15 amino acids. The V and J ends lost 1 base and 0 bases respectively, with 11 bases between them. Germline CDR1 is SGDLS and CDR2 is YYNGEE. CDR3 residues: CASSVQDDTSYEQYF. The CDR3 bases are TGTGCCAGCAGCGTACAGGATGATACCTCCTACGAGCAGTACTTC.

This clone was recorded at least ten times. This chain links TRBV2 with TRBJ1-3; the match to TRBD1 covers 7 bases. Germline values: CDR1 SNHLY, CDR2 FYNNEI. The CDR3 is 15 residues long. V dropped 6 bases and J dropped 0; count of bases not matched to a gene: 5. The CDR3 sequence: CASRLQGLSGNTIYF. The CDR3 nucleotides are TGTGCCAGCAGACTACAGGGGCTCTCTGGAAACACCATATATTTT.

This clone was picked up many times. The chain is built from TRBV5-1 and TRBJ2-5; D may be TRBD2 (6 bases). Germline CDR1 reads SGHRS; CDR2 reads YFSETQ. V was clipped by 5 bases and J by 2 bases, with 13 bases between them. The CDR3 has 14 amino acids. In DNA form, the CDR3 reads TGCGCCAGCAGAGCGGGTACCACACAAGAGACCCAGTACTTC. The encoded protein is CASRAGTTQETQYF.

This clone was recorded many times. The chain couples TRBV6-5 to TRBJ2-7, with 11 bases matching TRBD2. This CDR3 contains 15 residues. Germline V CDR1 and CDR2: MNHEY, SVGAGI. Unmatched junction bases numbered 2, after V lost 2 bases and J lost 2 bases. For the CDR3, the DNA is TGTGCCAGCAGTTACGGGACTAGCGGTCCCTACGAGCAGTACTTC. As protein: CASSYGTSGPYEQYF.

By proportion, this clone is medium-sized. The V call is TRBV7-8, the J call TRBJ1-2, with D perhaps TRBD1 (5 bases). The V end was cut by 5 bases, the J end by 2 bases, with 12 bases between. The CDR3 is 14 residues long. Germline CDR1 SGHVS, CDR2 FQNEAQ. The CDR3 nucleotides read TGTGCCAGCAGCCTTTCGACAGCAAACTATGGCTACACCTTC. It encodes CASSLSTANYGYTF.

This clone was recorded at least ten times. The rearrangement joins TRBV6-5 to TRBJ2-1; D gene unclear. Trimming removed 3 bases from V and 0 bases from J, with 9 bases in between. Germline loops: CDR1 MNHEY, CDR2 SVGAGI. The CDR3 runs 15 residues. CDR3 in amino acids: CASSYQVSSYNEQFF. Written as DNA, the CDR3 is TGTGCCAGCAGTTATCAGGTTAGCTCCTACAATGAGCAGTTCTTC.

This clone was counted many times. CDR3 region: CASSQDLAGALNTGELFF. Here the CDR3 DNA reads TGCGCCAGCAGCCAAGATCTAGCGGGGGCGCTGAACACCGGGGAGCTGTTTTTT. The chain employs TRBV4-3 and TRBJ2-2; TRBD2 matches 10 bases. Trimming at V came to 0 bases and at J to 1 base, leaving 5 bases not matched to a gene. The CDR3 spans 18 residues. Germline CDR1 reads LGHNA; CDR2 reads YSLEER.

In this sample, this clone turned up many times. This CDR3 is CASSFDRTGVTEAFF. The CDR3 nucleotides are TGTGCCAGCAGCTTTGATAGGACAGGGGTCACTGAAGCTTTCTTT. V and J are TRBV11-1 and TRBJ1-1; 9 nucleotides match TRBD1. The CDR3 runs 15 residues. The ends lost 3 bases at V and 4 bases at J; junction bases unmatched: 6. Germline V gene lookup returns CDR1 SGHAT and CDR2 FQDESV (reference sequence). Supplemented by reference TRBV11-1 and TRBJ1-1, the full variable domain reads EAEVAQSPRYKITEKSQAVAFWCDPISGHATLYWYRQILGQGPELLVQFQDESVVDDSQLPKDRFSAERLKGVDSTLKIQPAELGDSAMYLCASSFDRTGVTEAFFGQGTRLTVV.

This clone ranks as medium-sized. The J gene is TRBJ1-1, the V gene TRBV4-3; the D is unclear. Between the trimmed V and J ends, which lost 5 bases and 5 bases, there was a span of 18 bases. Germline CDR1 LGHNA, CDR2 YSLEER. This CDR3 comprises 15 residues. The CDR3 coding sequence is TGCGCCAGCAGCGAAACGGCGGGGTACCGAACTGAAGCTTTCTTT. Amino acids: CASSETAGYRTEAFF.

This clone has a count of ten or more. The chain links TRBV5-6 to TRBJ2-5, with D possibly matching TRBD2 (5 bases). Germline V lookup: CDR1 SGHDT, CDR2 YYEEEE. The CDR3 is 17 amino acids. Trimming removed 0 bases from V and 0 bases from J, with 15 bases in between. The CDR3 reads CASSLGFSVSNQETQYF. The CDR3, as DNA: TGTGCCAGCAGCTTGGGATTTAGCGTGTCCAACCAAGAGACCCAGTACTTC.

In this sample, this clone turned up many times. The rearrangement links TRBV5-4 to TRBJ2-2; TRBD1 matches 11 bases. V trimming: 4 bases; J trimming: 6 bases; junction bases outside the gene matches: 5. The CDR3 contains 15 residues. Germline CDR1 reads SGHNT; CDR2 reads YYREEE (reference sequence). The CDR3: CASSPGTGGPGELFF. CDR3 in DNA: TGTGCCAGCAGCCCTGGGACAGGGGGTCCCGGGGAGCTGTTTTTT.

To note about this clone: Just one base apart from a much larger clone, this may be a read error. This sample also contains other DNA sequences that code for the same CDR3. Here the CDR3 DNA reads TGCGCCAGCAGTACATCGGGGACAGGGGGCGCTGGGCAGTACTTC. Protein sequence: CASSTSGTGGAGQYF. This sequence joins TRBV6-1 and TRBJ2-7; 12 bases match TRBD1. The CDR3 sequence is 15 residues long. Germline V lookup: CDR1 MNHNS, CDR2 SASEGT.

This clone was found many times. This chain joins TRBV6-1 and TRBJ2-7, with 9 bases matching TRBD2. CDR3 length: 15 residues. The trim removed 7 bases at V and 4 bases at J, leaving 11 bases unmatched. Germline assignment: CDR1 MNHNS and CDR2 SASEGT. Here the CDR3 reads CASNHYRLADYEQYF. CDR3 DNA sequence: TGTGCCAGCAATCATTACCGACTAGCGGATTACGAGCAGTACTTC.